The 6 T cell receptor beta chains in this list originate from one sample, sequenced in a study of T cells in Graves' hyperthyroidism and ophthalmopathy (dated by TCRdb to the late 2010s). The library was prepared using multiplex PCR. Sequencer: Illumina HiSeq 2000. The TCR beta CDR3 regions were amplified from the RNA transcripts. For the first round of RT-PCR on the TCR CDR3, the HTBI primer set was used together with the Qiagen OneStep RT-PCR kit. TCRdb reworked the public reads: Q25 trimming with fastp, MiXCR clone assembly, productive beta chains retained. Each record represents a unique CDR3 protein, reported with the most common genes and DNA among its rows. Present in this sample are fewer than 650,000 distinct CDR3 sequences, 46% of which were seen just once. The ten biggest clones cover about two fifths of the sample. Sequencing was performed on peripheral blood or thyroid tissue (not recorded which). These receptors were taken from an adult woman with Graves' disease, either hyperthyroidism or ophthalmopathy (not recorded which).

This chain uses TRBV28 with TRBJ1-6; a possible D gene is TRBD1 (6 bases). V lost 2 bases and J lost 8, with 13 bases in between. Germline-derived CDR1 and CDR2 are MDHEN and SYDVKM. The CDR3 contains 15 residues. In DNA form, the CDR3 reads TGTGCCAGCAGTTTAATCTGGCAGGGGTATTCACCCCTCCACTTT. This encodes CASSLIWQGYSPLHF.

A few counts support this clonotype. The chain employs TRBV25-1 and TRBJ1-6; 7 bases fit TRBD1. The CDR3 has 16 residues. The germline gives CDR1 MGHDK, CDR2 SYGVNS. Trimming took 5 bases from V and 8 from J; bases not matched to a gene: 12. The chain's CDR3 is CASSRQGYPLDSPLHF. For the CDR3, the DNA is TGTGCCAGCAGTCGACAGGGCTATCCACTCGATTCACCCCTCCACTTT.

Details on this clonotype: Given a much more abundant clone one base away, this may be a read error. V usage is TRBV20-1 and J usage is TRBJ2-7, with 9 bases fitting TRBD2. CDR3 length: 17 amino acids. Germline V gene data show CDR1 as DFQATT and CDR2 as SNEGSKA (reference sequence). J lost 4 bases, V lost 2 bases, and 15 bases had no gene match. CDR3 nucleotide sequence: TGCAGTGCTAGACGACTAGCGGAAGGTCCTGCGTTTTACGAGCAGTACTTC. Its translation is CSARRLAEGPAFYEQYF.

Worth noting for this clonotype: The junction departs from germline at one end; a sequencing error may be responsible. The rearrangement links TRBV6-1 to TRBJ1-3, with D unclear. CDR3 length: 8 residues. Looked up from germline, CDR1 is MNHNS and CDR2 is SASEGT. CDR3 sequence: CASSESTF. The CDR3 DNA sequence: TGTGCCAGCAGTGAATCGACGTTT.

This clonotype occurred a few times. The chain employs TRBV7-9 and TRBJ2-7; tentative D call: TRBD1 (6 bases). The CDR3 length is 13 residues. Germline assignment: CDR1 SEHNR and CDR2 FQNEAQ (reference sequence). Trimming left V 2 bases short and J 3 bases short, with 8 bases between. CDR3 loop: CASSLRTDYEQYF. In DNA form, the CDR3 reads TGTGCCAGCAGCTTACGGACAGACTACGAGCAGTACTTC.

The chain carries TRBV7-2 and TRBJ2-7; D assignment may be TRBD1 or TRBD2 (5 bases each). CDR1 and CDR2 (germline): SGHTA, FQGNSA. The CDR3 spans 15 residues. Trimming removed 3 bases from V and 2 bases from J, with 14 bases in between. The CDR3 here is CASSFAPRGPYEQYF. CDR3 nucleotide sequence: TGTGCCAGCAGCTTTGCCCCACGGGGCCCCTACGAGCAGTACTTC.